The present T cell receptor (beta chain) was sequenced within a study of regulatory T cells in long-lasting Graves disease. Time point noted: persistent/refractory GD, antithyroid drugs over 5 years with positive TRAb. The TCR library was prepared using RNA isolated from PBMCs. Arm-PCR of CDR3 regions and iRepertoire HTBI primers were used to build TCR beta libraries. MiXCR, run by TCRdb on the multiplex PCR reads, gives a single entry per CDR3 protein. The data show a few hundred thousand distinct CDR3 sequences, with roughly a fifth seen just once and roughly 13% held by the top ten. The V and J ends lost 2 bases and 3 bases, in that order; junction bases with no gene match: 9. Germline lookup yields CDR1 SGHTA and CDR2 FQGTGA. CDR3 length equals 16 residues.

Sample: peripheral blood mononuclear cells (PBMCs), taken when the disease was refractory, from a patient treated with antithyroid drugs. The rearrangement links TRBV7-3 to TRBJ2-7; 8 bases are a match to TRBD2. The TCR originated in a female donor with Graves disease. The CDR3 sequence: CASSLGTSGAGYEQYF. Here the CDR3 DNA reads TGTGCCAGCAGCTTAGGCACTAGCGGAGCCGGCTACGAGCAGTACTTC.